Below, 12 T cell receptor beta chains from the same sample are listed, as sequenced in a study of blood T cells in healthy people across ages. Sample-barcoded 5' priming and a J-beta primer mix drove a second PCR of 7 to 11 cycles. TCRdb re-derived calls from the 5' RACE reads in MiXCR, one entry per CDR3 protein. The sample yields 1.5 million or so distinct CDR3 sequences, approximately 43% seen once. The sequencing input was blood. The source is a woman aged 18-29 years in good health.

J is TRBJ1-2 and V is TRBV29-1; maybe TRBD1 (5 bases). Trimming cost V 3 bases and J 6 bases, with 29 bases left between them. The CDR3 is made up of 18 amino acids. CDR1 and CDR2 from the germline V gene are SQVTM and ANQGSEA. The CDR3 DNA follows: TGCAGCGTTGACCGATTGGGGGGAGGATGGTTAAAGTGGGATGGCTACACCTTC. Translating gives CSVDRLGGGWLKWDGYTF.

This clonotype has more than one count but fewer than ten. The chain is built from TRBV6-5 and TRBJ2-4; D gene ambiguous. The DNA end lines up better with TRBJ2-5; the J call may be wrong. Germline CDR1 reads MNHEY; CDR2 reads SVGAGI. CDR3 length equals 15 residues. CDR3 DNA sequence: TGTGCCAGCAGTTACTCGAGGCGGTCCAGGGAGACCCAGTACTTC. Its translation is CASSYSRRSRETQYF.

The rearrangement joins TRBV28 to TRBJ2-3; 10 bases are shared with TRBD2. J was trimmed by 11 bases and V by 6 bases; bases with no gene match: 14. This CDR3 spans 15 amino acids. The germline V gene encodes CDR1 MDHEN and CDR2 SYDVKM. In nucleotides, the CDR3 is TGTGCCAGCAGCAGCCCGGGACTAGCGAGAGAAATGCAGTATTTT. Protein: CASSSPGLAREMQYF.

The V gene is TRBV10-3, the J gene TRBJ2-1, with 7 bases that match TRBD1. The CDR3 consists of 19 residues. Germline loops: CDR1 ENHRY, CDR2 SYGVKD. V shed 4 bases and J 0 bases; nucleotides not matched to a gene: 15. The CDR3 loop reads CAISGLTGPILSSYNEQFF. DNA of the CDR3: TGTGCCATCAGTGGATTGACAGGGCCGATTTTATCCTCCTACAATGAGCAGTTCTTC.

The rearrangement joins TRBV30 to TRBJ1-1, with 10 bases identical to TRBD1. J was trimmed by 1 base and V by 5 bases; bases with no gene match: 7. From germline, CDR1 is GTSNPN and CDR2 SVGIG (reference sequence). The CDR3 totals 15 residues. CDR3 sequence (DNA): TGTGCCTGGGATGGGACAGGGGATTGGAACACTGAAGCTTTCTTT. It codes for CAWDGTGDWNTEAFF.

The chain couples TRBV9 to TRBJ1-1; TRBD1 agrees at 8 bases. The V and J ends lost 3 bases and 0 bases, in that order; junction bases with no gene match: 10. The CDR3 totals 17 residues. Per germline, CDR1 SGDLS and CDR2 YYNGEE. The CDR3 nucleotides are TGTGCCAGCAGCGAGGGGGGGAGACAGGGGATGAACACTGAAGCTTTCTTT. It translates to CASSEGGRQGMNTEAFF. Combining the CDR3 with reference TRBV9 and TRBJ1-1 gives the whole variable domain DSGVTQTPKHLITATGQRVTLRCSPRSGDLSVYWYQQSLDQGLQFLIQYYNGEERAKGNILERFSAQQFPDLHSELNLSSLELGDSALYFCASSEGGRQGMNTEAFFGQGTRLTVV.

The rearrangement uses TRBV27 and TRBJ2-7, with D perhaps matching TRBD2 (7 bases). V was clipped by 2 bases and J by 4 bases, with 12 bases between them. CDR1 MNHEY and CDR2 SMNVEV come from the germline V gene (reference sequence). This CDR3 comprises 14 residues. In DNA form, the CDR3 reads TGTGCCAGCAGTTTAAGCGGGACATTGTACGAGCAGTACTTC. Its protein product is CASSLSGTLYEQYF.

V is TRBV20-1 and J is TRBJ2-7; 9 positions match TRBD1. There are 13 residues in the CDR3. The J segment lost 6 bases and the V segment lost 4 bases, leaving 7 bases of the junction unmatched. The germline V gene has CDR1 DFQATT and CDR2 SNEGSKA (reference sequence). The CDR3 DNA reads as TGCAGTGCTAAGGGACAGGGAGGTCGCGAGCAGTACTTC. It codes for CSAKGQGGREQYF.

This chain links TRBV5-6 with TRBJ2-3; D gene ambiguous. Looked up from germline, CDR1 is SGHDT and CDR2 is YYEEEE. The ends were cut back, 2 bases at V and 5 bases at J, with 12 bases in the middle. The CDR3 totals 14 residues. The CDR3 loop reads CASSFSSVGDTQYF. The CDR3 DNA follows: TGTGCCAGCAGCTTTTCCAGCGTAGGAGATACGCAGTATTTT.

Comments on this clonotype: A much larger clone differs from this one at a single base, so this may be a read error. The CDR3 DNA is TGTGCCAGCAGTTTCGCACTACGCCGGGATGTAACTAATGAAAAACTGTTTTTT. The encoded protein is CASSFALRRDVTNEKLFF. This sequence joins TRBV12-3 or TRBV12-4 and TRBJ1-4; D not resolved. Trimming took 3 bases from V and 1 from J, leaving 18 bases between them. The CDR3 has 18 residues.

This clonotype has just a few counts. The chain is built from TRBV7-9 and TRBJ2-3, with D possibly matching TRBD1 (5 bases). The length of the CDR3 is 15 residues. Trimming removed 4 bases from V and 0 bases from J, with 11 bases in between. Germline V CDR1 and CDR2: SEHNR, FQNEAQ (reference sequence). CDR3 in DNA: TGTGCCAGCAGCTCGACAGATATTAGCACAGATACGCAGTATTTT. Translated: CASSSTDISTDTQYF.

The V call is TRBV7-2, the J call TRBJ2-3; 8 bases are a match to TRBD2. The CDR3 sequence is 15 residues long. Per the germline V gene, CDR1 is SGHTA and CDR2 is FQGNSA. V gave up 5 bases and J gave up 5 bases; unmatched junction bases: 9. The CDR3 nucleotides are TGTGCCAGCAGCCCACAGCGGGGGAGGGTAGATACGCAGTATTTT. Translation gives CASSPQRGRVDTQYF.